A single sample gave rise to the 4 T cell receptor beta chains below, sequenced in a study of early T cells in non-severe SARS-CoV-2 infection. TCRdb itself ran the 5' RACE reads through MiXCR, one entry per CDR3 protein. Of tens of thousands of distinct CDR3 sequences listed, roughly 5% are singletons. Sample: whole blood. These receptors originate from an adult who was a healthcare worker with PCR-confirmed SARS-CoV-2 infection or an uninfected control (not recorded which).

The chain recombines TRBV11-2 with TRBJ2-1; 9 bases match TRBD2. J gave up 4 bases and V 4 bases, and 5 bases lay outside the gene matches. The CDR3 length is 15 residues. Germline CDR1 SGHAT, CDR2 FQNNGV. For the CDR3, the DNA is TGTGCCAGCAGCTCTAGCGGGATGATTTACAATGAGCAGTTCTTC. Translating gives CASSSSGMIYNEQFF.

This chain uses TRBV7-2 with TRBJ2-7; TRBD1 aligns across 7 bases. V was pared by 1 base and J by 9 bases, with 12 bases of the junction left unmatched. Germline-derived CDR1 and CDR2 are SGHTA and FQGNSA. The CDR3 spans 15 residues. Written as DNA, the CDR3 is TGTGCCAGCAGCTTAGTTCAAGGACAGGCGCCGTTGCAGTACTTC. Its translation: CASSLVQGQAPLQYF.

The rearrangement joins TRBV6-1 to TRBJ2-2, with unresolved D. The length of the CDR3 is 13 residues. With 6 bases removed from V and 0 bases from J, the gap between germline ends came to 5 bases. Germline V gene data show CDR1 as MNHNS and CDR2 as SASEGT. CDR3 nucleotides: TGTGCCAGCAGGATCTCGAACACCGGGGAGCTGTTTTTT. Translation: CASRISNTGELFF.

This clonotype came up many times. V is TRBV7-9 and J is TRBJ2-7; D is perhaps TRBD1 or TRBD2 (5 bases each). Trimming took off 6 bases at V and 3 bases at J, with 18 bases between the two ends. The germline V gene encodes CDR1 SEHNR and CDR2 FQNEAQ (reference sequence). CDR3 length equals 15 residues. The CDR3 region has the DNA TGTGCCAGCAGTTCTCCGGGGCGGCAGAACTACGAGCAGTACTTC. The encoded protein is CASSSPGRQNYEQYF. Drawing the rest from reference TRBV7-9 and TRBJ2-7, the complete variable domain is DTGVSQNPRHKITKRGQNVTFRCDPISEHNRLYWYRQTLGQGPEFLTYFQNEAQLEKSRLLSDRFSAERPKGSFSTLEIQRTEQGDSAMYLCASSSPGRQNYEQYFGPGTRLTVT.